This T cell receptor (beta chain) was identified in a study of blood T cells in healthy people across ages. The CDR3 is made up of 15 amino acids. Combining a sample-barcoded 5' primer with a J-beta primer mix, a second PCR ran for roughly 6 to 11 cycles. TCRdb processed the 5' RACE reads anew with MiXCR; each CDR3 protein has one entry. The sample records some 1.7 million distinct CDR3 sequences, 28% being singletons. The sample comprised blood. The receptor was derived from a woman in her 30s in good health. This chain links TRBV21-1 with TRBJ2-5; the D call TRBD2 from the table was never checked on the DNA. TRBV21-1 is classified as a pseudogene. The CDR3 coding sequence is TGTGCCAGCAGCAAAACCGGGCGGGAGTTCGAGACCCAGTACTTC. Translating gives CASSKTGREFETQYF.